The 14 T cell receptor beta chains below were found in one sample sequenced in a study of beta chain features in type 1 diabetes. Broader study findings: TCRB CDR3s were moderately but significantly shorter in Type 1 diabetes patients in all four CD4+ subsets.

Their antigen targets remain unknown. The isolated RNA, all of it, was reverse transcribed, so expressed TCRB transcripts were what got sequenced. The protocol was immunoSEQ multiplex PCR, while the TCRdb copy is restricted to in-frame clones and leaves out a portion. The data hold 200,000 to 250,000 clones, with more than 11% observed a single time. Sequenced input: naive CD4+ T cells from blood. All receptors derive from a man aged 30 to 39 with type 1 diabetes.

The rearrangement links TRBV9 to TRBJ1-2; D is unresolved. The CDR3 length is 16 residues. Looked up from germline, CDR1 is SGDLS and CDR2 is YYNGEE. The V end lost 0 bases, the J end lost 4 bases, and 16 bases lay between the germline ends. CDR3 bases: TGTGCCAGCAGCGTAGAGAGGAGAACGTCTCCCTATGGCTACACCTTC. This gives the protein CASSVERRTSPYGYTF.

A few counts support this clone. The V gene is TRBV5-1, the J gene TRBJ1-4, with 7 bases fitting TRBD1. This CDR3 contains 15 residues. Trimming cost V 0 bases and J 3 bases; bases outside gene matches: 2. The V gene's germline CDR1 is SGHRS and CDR2 YFSETQ. The CDR3 bases are TGCGCCAGCAGCTTGGGGACAGGTTCTAATGAAAAACTGTTTTTT. Protein sequence: CASSLGTGSNEKLFF.

This clone turned up a few times. The CDR3 reads CASSTIQGAPTDTQYF. The CDR3 nucleotides are TGTGCCAGCAGCACTATACAGGGGGCCCCTACAGATACGCAGTATTTT. The chain uses TRBV21-1 and TRBJ2-3; the DNA was not compared with TRBD1, the D call given in the table. TRBV21-1 corresponds to a pseudogene. CDR3 size: 16 residues.

The chain has TRBV9 and TRBJ2-7; 10 positions match TRBD1. V was clipped by 4 bases and J by 3 bases; unmatched bases: 7. Germline CDR1 and CDR2: SGDLS and YYNGEE. The CDR3 is 15 amino acids. The CDR3 nucleotides are TGTGCCAGCAGCACTGGACAGGGGGTTGTCTACGAGCAGTACTTC. It yields the protein CASSTGQGVVYEQYF.

The chain has TRBV5-1 and TRBJ2-5, with D perhaps matching TRBD1 (6 bases). This CDR3 is built from 17 residues. V was clipped by 0 bases and J by 2 bases, with 17 bases between them. Germline values: CDR1 SGHRS, CDR2 YFSETQ. CDR3 bases: TGCGCCAGCAGCTTGGAGGCAGGGGCCCTACCGCAAGAGACCCAGTACTTC. Translating it yields CASSLEAGALPQETQYF. The complete variable domain, with remaining parts taken from reference TRBV5-1 and TRBJ2-5, reads KAGVTQTPRYLIKTRGQQVTLSCSPISGHRSVSWYQQTPGQGLQFLFEYFSETQRNKGNFPGRFSGRQFSNSRSEMNVSTLELGDSALYLCASSLEAGALPQETQYFGPGTRLLVL.

The chain combines TRBV30 with TRBJ1-1; 7 bases line up with TRBD1. Trimming took 8 bases from V and 5 from J; bases not matched to a gene: 11. The CDR3 is 13 amino acids. Per the germline V gene, CDR1 is GTSNPN and CDR2 is SVGIG (reference sequence). CDR3 in DNA: TGTGCCAGAGACAGGACAGGAGGGACTGAAGCTTTCTTT. Translated: CARDRTGGTEAFF.

V gene TRBV30 combines with J gene TRBJ2-3; 11 bases agree with TRBD2. This CDR3 is 16 amino acids long. The V gene's germline CDR1 is GTSNPN and CDR2 SVGIG (reference sequence). With 0 bases clipped from V and 5 bases from J, the junction kept 7 bases outside the gene matches. The chain's CDR3 is CAWSVPLAGAIDTQYF. The CDR3 DNA follows: TGTGCCTGGAGTGTACCACTAGCGGGAGCCATAGATACGCAGTATTTT.

The J gene is TRBJ2-2, the V gene TRBV5-4; TRBD2 is a possible D gene (6 bases). The germline CDR1 and CDR2 sequences are SGHNT and YYREEE (reference sequence). The ends were cut back, 4 bases at V and 4 bases at J, with 14 bases in the middle. The CDR3 totals 15 residues. The CDR3 sequence: CASSQTGTVTGELFF. CDR3 bases: TGTGCCAGCAGCCAAACCGGGACTGTCACCGGGGAGCTGTTTTTT.

This clone was counted only a few times. V and J are TRBV5-1 and TRBJ1-5; 8 bases are shared with TRBD1. In germline, CDR1 is SGHRS, CDR2 YFSETQ. Trimming at V came to 5 bases and at J to 5 bases, leaving 9 bases not matched to a gene. The CDR3 sequence is 15 residues long. The CDR3 DNA reads TGCGCCAGCAGTTACGGACAGGGTAGTGATCAGCCCCAGCATTTT. Translating gives CASSYGQGSDQPQHF.

The sample holds a few counts of this clone. The chain joins TRBV5-6 to TRBJ1-2, with a possible D match to TRBD1 (6 bases). The V gene lost 6 bases and the J gene lost 10 bases, with 25 bases spanning the gap. The CDR3 loop spans 15 amino acids. Germline V gene lookup returns CDR1 SGHDT and CDR2 YYEEEE. CDR3 in DNA: TGTGCCAGCACCCCCTTGGGAGGGGGGGTCCCTGACTACACCTTC. Translated, it gives CASTPLGGGVPDYTF.

The chain carries TRBV27 and TRBJ2-3; 8 bases fit TRBD1. The CDR3 covers 13 residues. Per the germline V gene, CDR1 is MNHEY and CDR2 is SMNVEV (reference sequence). J lost 8 bases, V lost 6 bases, and 7 bases had no gene match. CDR3 bases: TGTGCCAGCAGGCTCACAGGGGGAGGTACGCAGTATTTT. Translating gives CASRLTGGGTQYF.

This chain joins TRBV7-9 and TRBJ2-1, with D tentatively TRBD2 (5 bases). The CDR3 covers 14 residues. V lost 1 base to trimming and J lost 6 bases, with 10 bases between them. Germline-derived CDR1 and CDR2 are SEHNR and FQNEAQ (reference sequence). CDR3 region: CASSLDGVSNEQFF. The DNA of the CDR3 is TGTGCCAGCAGCTTAGACGGGGTGTCCAATGAGCAGTTCTTC.

CDR3 loop: CASSPTSPRTGELFF. The CDR3 bases are TGTGCCAGCAGCCCGACTTCCCCGAGGACCGGGGAGCTGTTTTTT. The chain has TRBV14 and TRBJ2-2; D gene ambiguous. The CDR3 is 15 amino acids. The V and J ends lost 4 bases and 5 bases respectively, with 14 bases between them. Germline CDR1 reads SGHDN; CDR2 reads FVKESK.

The chain joins TRBV19 to TRBJ2-6; D might be TRBD1 (5 bases). Germline V CDR1 and CDR2: LNHDA, SQIVND (reference sequence). The ends were cut back, 7 bases at V and 0 bases at J, with 7 bases in the middle. The CDR3 is 14 amino acids. Written as DNA, the CDR3 is TGTGCCAGTAAAGACAGCTCTGGGGCCAACGTCCTGACTTTC. Translation gives CASKDSSGANVLTF.